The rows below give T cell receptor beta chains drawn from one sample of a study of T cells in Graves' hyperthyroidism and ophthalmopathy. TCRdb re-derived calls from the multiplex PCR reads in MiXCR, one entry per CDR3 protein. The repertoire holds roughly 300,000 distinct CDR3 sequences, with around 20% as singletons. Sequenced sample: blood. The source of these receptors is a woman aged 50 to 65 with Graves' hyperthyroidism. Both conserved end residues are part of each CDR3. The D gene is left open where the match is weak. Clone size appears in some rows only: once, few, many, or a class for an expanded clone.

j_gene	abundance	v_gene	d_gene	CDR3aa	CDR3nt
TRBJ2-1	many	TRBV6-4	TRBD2	CASSRTSGRTLNEQFF	TGTGCCAGCAGTCGGACTAGCGGGAGGACCCTCAATGAGCAGTTCTTC
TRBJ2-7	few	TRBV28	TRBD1	CASSSRDRGNEQYF	TGTGCCAGCAGTTCCCGGGACAGGGGCAACGAGCAGTACTTC
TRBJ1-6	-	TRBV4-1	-	CASSPSNLRTASPLHF	TGCGCCAGCAGCCCAAGTAACCTGAGGACAGCTTCACCCCTCCACTTT
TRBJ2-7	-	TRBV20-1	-	CSANWRTRGEQYF	TGCAGTGCTAATTGGCGCACGCGAGGGGAGCAGTACTTC
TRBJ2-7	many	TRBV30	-	CAWSVAESSYEQYF	TGTGCCTGGAGTGTAGCAGAGAGCTCCTACGAGCAGTACTTC
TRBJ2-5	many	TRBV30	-	CAWSQNQETQYF	TGTGCCTGGAGCCAGAACCAAGAGACCCAGTACTTC
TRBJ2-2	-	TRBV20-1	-	CSATPHPDGELFF	TGCAGTGCTACACCCCACCCGGACGGGGAGCTGTTTTTT
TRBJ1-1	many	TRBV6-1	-	CASSRGNLNTEAFF	TGTGCCAGCAGTCGAGGGAACCTGAACACTGAAGCTTTCTTT
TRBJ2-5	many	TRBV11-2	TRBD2	CASSLVGGTSGQETQYF	TGTGCCAGCAGCTTAGTGGGTGGGACTAGCGGCCAAGAGACCCAGTACTTC
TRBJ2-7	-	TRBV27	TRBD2	CASRLVAGTYEQYF	TGTGCCAGCAGACTCGTAGCGGGGACCTACGAGCAGTACTTC
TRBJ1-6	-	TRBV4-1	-	CASSQDFRTHRSYNSPLHF	TGCGCCAGCAGCCAAGATTTTAGGACACATCGCTCCTATAATTCACCCCTCCACTTT
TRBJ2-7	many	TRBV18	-	CASSPLTVSYEQYF	TGTGCCAGCTCACCATTGACAGTCTCCTACGAGCAGTACTTC
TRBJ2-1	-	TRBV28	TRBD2	CASRGTSGSYNEQFF	TGTGCCAGCAGGGGGACTAGCGGGAGCTACAATGAGCAGTTCTTC
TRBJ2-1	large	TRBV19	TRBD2	CASSNTPGLATLLYNEQFF	TGTGCCAGTAGTAATACCCCGGGACTAGCGACTCTCCTTTACAATGAGCAGTTCTTC
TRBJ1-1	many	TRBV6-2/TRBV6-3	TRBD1	CASLDRVGLSNTEAFF	TGTGCCAGCCTTGACAGGGTGGGGTTGAGTAACACTGAAGCTTTCTTT
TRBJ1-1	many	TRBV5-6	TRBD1	CASSLRDRGQTAFF	TGTGCCAGCAGCCTCCGGGACAGGGGGCAGACGGCTTTCTTT
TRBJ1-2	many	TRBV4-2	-	CASSRRDGVGYTF	TGTGCCAGCAGCCGCCGGGACGGAGTGGGCTACACCTTC
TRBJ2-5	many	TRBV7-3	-	CASSPPDSRETQYF	TGTGCCAGCAGCCCGCCGGACAGCAGAGAGACCCAGTACTTC
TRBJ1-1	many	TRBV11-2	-	CASSFLRGSEAFF	TGTGCCAGCAGCTTTTTACGTGGTTCTGAAGCTTTCTTT
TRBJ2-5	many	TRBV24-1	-	CATSDSRGLETQYF	TGTGCCACCAGTGATTCTAGGGGCCTGGAGACCCAGTACTTC
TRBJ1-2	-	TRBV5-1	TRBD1	CASSLGQGVTGYTF	TGCGCCAGCAGCCTAGGACAGGGGGTTACTGGCTACACCTTC
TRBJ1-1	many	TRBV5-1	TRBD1	CASRTGDLMNTEAFF	TGCGCCAGCAGGACAGGGGACTTAATGAACACTGAAGCTTTCTTT
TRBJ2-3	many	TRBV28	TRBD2	CASIRTSGSGVSADTQYF	TGTGCCAGCATAAGGACTAGCGGGAGTGGGGTTAGCGCAGATACGCAGTATTTT
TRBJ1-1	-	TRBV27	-	CASSLWSGGMNTEAFF	TGTGCCAGCAGTTTATGGTCAGGCGGGATGAACACTGAAGCTTTCTTT
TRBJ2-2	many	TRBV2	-	CASRGTRGIGELFF	TGTGCCAGCAGGGGGACACGGGGAATCGGGGAGCTGTTTTTT
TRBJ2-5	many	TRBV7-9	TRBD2	CASGTSGGETQYF	TGTGCCAGCGGGACTAGCGGGGGGGAGACCCAGTACTTC
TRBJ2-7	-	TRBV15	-	CATSREGASSCEQYF	TGTGCCACCAGCAGGGAAGGGGCTAGCAGCTGCGAGCAGTACTTC
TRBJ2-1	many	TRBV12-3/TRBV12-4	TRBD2	CASSPLGAGTSGSYEQFF	TGTGCCAGCAGTCCTTTGGGGGCGGGGACTAGCGGGAGCTATGAGCAGTTCTTC
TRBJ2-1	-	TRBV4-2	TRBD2	CASSQDHSGRVINNEQFF	TGTGCCAGCAGCCAAGATCATAGCGGGAGGGTAATTAACAATGAGCAGTTCTTC
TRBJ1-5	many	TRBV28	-	CASSQQGISQPQHF	TGTGCCAGCAGTCAACAGGGAATAAGTCAGCCCCAGCATTTT
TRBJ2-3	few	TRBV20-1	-	CSARVLARGPDTQYF	TGCAGTGCCAGGGTGCTAGCGAGGGGGCCAGATACGCAGTATTTT
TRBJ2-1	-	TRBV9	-	CASSSKRLTVINEQFF	TGTGCCAGCAGCTCGAAAAGACTAACGGTTATCAATGAGCAGTTCTTC
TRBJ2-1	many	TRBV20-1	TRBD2	CSARLLAGGPGEQFF	TGCAGTGCTAGACTCCTAGCGGGAGGGCCGGGTGAGCAGTTCTTC
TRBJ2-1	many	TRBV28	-	CASRWGRGGNEQFF	TGTGCCAGCAGATGGGGCAGGGGTGGGAATGAGCAGTTCTTC
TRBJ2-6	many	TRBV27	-	CASYPGGSGANVLTF	TGTGCCAGCTACCCCGGGGGCTCTGGGGCCAACGTCCTGACTTTC
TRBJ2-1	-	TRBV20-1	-	CSAYGDSGFF	TGCAGTGCATATGGAGACTCTGGGTTCTTC
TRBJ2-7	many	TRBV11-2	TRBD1	CASSLDQSSGQTYEQYF	TGTGCCAGCAGCTTAGATCAAAGTTCGGGACAGACCTACGAGCAGTACTTC